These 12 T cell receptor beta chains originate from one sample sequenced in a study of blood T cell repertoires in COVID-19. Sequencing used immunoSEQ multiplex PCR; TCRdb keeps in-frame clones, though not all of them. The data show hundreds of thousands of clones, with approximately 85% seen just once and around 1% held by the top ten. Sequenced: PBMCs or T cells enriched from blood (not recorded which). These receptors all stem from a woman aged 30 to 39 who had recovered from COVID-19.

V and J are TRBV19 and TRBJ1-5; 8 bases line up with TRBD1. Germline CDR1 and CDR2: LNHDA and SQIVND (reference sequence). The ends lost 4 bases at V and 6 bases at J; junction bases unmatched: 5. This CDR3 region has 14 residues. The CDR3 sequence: CASSKDREGQPQHF. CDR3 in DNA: TGTGCCAGTAGTAAGGACAGGGAAGGTCAGCCCCAGCATTTT.

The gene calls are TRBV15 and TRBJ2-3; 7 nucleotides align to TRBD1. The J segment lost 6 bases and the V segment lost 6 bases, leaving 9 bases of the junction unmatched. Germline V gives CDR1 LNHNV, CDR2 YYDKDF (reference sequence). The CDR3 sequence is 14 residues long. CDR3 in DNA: TGTGCCACCAGTACAGGGGCGCCACGGGATACGCAGTATTTT. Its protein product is CATSTGAPRDTQYF.

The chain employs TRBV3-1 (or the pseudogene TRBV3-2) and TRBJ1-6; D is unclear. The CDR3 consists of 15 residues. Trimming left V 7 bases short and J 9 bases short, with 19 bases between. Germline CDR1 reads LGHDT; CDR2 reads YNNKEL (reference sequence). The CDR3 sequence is CASTPRAGNSSPLHF. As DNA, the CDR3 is TGTGCCAGCACCCCAAGGGCGGGAAATAGTTCACCCCTCCACTTT.

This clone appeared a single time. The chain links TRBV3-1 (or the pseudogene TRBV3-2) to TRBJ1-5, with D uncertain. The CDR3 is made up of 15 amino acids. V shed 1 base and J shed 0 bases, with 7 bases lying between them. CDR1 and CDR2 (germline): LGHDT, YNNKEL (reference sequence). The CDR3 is CASSQVAGSNQPQHF. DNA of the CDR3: TGTGCCAGCAGCCAAGTTGCAGGTAGCAATCAGCCCCAGCATTTT.

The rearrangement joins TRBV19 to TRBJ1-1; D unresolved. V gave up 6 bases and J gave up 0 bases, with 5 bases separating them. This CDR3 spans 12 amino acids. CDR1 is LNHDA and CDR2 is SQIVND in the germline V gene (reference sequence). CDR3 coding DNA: TGTGCCAGTAGACAGCTGAACACTGAAGCTTTCTTT. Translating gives CASRQLNTEAFF.

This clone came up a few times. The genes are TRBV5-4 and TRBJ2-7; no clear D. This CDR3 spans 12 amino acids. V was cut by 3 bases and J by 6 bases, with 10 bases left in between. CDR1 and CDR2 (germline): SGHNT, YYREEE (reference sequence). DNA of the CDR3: TGTGCCAGCAGCTATAGAGCGAGCGAGCAGTACTTC. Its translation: CASSYRASEQYF.

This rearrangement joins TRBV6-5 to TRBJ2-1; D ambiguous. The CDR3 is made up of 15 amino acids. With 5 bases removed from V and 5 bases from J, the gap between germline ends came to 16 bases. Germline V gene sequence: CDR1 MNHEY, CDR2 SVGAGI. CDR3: CASSLPSRFNNEQFF. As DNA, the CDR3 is TGTGCCAGCAGTCTTCCCTCCCGGTTCAACAATGAGCAGTTCTTC.

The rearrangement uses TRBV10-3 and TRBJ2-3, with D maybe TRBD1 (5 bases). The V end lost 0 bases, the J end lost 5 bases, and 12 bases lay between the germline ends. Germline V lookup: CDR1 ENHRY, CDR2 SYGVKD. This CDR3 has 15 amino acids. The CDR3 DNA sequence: TGTGCCATCAGTGAGTCGGGGCCCGAGAGAGATACGCAGTATTTT. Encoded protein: CAISESGPERDTQYF.

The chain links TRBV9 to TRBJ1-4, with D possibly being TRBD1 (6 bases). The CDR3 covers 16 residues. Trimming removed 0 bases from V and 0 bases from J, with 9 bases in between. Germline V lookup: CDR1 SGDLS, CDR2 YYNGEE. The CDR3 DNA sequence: TGTGCCAGCAGCGTAGAACAGGGTGCAACTAATGAAAAACTGTTTTTT. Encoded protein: CASSVEQGATNEKLFF.

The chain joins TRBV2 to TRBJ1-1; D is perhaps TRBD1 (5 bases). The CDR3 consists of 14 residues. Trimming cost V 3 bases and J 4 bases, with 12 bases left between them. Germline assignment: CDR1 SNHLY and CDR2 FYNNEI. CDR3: CASSDWGTTTEAFF. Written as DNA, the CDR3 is TGTGCCAGCAGTGATTGGGGCACTACCACTGAAGCTTTCTTT. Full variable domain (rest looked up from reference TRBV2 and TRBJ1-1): EPEVTQTPSHQVTQMGQEVILRCVPISNHLYFYWYRQILGQKVEFLVSFYNNEISEKSEIFDDQFSVERPDGSNFTLKIRSTKLEDSAMYFCASSDWGTTTEAFFGQGTRLTVV.

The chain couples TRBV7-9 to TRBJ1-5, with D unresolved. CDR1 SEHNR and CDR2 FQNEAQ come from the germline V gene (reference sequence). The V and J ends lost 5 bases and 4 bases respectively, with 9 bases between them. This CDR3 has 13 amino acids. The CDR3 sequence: CASSQDSNQPQHF. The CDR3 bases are TGTGCCAGCAGCCAGGATAGTAATCAGCCCCAGCATTTT.

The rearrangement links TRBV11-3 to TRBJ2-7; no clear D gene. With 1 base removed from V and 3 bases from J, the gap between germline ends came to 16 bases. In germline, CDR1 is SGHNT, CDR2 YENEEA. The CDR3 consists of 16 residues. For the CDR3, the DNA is TGTGCCAGCAGCTTAGGAGCCCTGGTTGGCGGCTACGAGCAGTACTTC. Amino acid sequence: CASSLGALVGGYEQYF.